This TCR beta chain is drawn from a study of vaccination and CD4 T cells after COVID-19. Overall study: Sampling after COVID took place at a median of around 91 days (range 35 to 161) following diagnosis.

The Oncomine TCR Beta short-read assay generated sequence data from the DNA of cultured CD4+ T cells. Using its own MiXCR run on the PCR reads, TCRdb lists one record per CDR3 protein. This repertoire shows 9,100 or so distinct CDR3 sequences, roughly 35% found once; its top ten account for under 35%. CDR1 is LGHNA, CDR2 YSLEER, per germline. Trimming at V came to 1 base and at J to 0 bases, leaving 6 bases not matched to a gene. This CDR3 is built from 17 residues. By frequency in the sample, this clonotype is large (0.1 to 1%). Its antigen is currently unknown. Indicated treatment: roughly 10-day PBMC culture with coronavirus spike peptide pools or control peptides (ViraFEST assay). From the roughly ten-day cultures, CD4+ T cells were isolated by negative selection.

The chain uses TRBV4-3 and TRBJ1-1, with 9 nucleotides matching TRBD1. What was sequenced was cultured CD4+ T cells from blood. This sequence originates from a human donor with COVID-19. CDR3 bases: TGCGCCAGCAGCCAAGTCGCCGGGACAGGGATGAACACTGAAGCTTTCTTT. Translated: CASSQVAGTGMNTEAFF.